This TCR beta chain appears in the sequencing data of a study of monozygotic twins with inflammatory bowel disease. Study observations and caveats: Other individuals had fewer clonotypes in common with IBD patients than with healthy twins, especially with disease activity. No separation of different T cell subtypes was possible.

Comments on this clonotype: Its antigen is undetermined.

Each TCR library used around 4,000 ng of total RNA. Template switching was used to attach UMIs, which incorporated a 6-nucleotide sample barcode. After re-calling the 5' RACE reads, TCRdb lists one entry per CDR3 protein, DNA absent. The record lists a few hundred thousand distinct CDR3 sequences, of which the ten most abundant hold 2% to 3%. The CDR3 sequence is 13 residues long. The germline gives CDR1 MGHRA, CDR2 YSYEKL. The sequenced sample was blood. This rearrangement joins TRBV4-1 to TRBJ2-5. This clonotype was sampled from a human donor with ulcerative colitis or Crohn's disease, or a healthy co-twin of an affected twin (not recorded which). The CDR3: CASSHDSRETQYF.